This is a list of T cell receptor beta chains from one sample in a study of shared clonotypes between healthy human individuals. This table comes from immunoSEQ multiplex PCR, and its TCRdb copy is limited to in-frame clones, with some not included. This sample carries about 2 million clones, approximately 94% of them seen once, and the ten largest clones take around 1.2%. Sequencing input: naive CD8+ T cells sorted from blood. All receptors derive from a man in his late teens or twenties in good health. Both conserved end residues are part of each CDR3. The order of the fields is J gene, V gene, CDR3 protein.

>TRBJ2-5|TRBV5-6
CASSREGAQTQYF
>TRBJ2-7|TRBV30
CAWSAEPGDEQYF
>TRBJ2-7|TRBV6-5
CASTYGYEQYF
>TRBJ1-1|TRBV6-1
CASSEALLGVTEAFF
>TRBJ2-7|TRBV19
CASSIDGAYEQYF
>TRBJ1-6|TRBV9
CASSETGINSPLHF
>TRBJ2-7|TRBV5-3
CARSLRGFYSYEQYF
>TRBJ1-4|TRBV19
CASSIWVWEKLFF
>TRBJ1-1|TRBV6-1
CASSPRESRAFF
>TRBJ1-2|TRBV9
CASSEGTAYGYTF
>TRBJ1-2|TRBV6-1
CASSAWGDDSGYTF
>TRBJ2-7|TRBV7-9
CASSSTAHEQYF
>TRBJ1-1|TRBV5-4
CASSSRGQVTEAFF
>TRBJ2-1|TRBV7-9
CASSPVGRGDNEQFF
>TRBJ2-7|TRBV7-6
CASSPGTDYEQYF
>TRBJ2-3|TRBV5-6
CASRPQGALGDTQYF
>TRBJ2-7|TRBV7-6
CASSLFRGYEQYF
>TRBJ2-7|TRBV13
CASSSHREDPSYEQYF
>TRBJ2-2|TRBV9
CASSVEAATGELFF
>TRBJ1-2|TRBV30
CAWERTSLFYGYTF
>TRBJ2-7|TRBV25-1
CASSEFGTVIDEQYF
>TRBJ1-2|TRBV25-1
CASSEGTDYGYTF
>TRBJ2-7|TRBV18
CASSDPGHPSYEQYF
>TRBJ2-1|TRBV4-3
CASSQVLPPNEQFF
>TRBJ1-5|TRBV19
CASSIVDVNNQPQHF
>TRBJ2-7|TRBV5-1
CASSLDPSGGIGTYEQYF
>TRBJ2-1|TRBV25-1
CASSEPRSSYNEQFF
>TRBJ1-4|TRBV27
CASSQGEKLFF
>TRBJ2-7|TRBV11-2
CASSFDPTVSYEQYF
>TRBJ2-1|TRBV5-1
CASSFPEGTSSYNEQFF
>TRBJ2-7|TRBV2
CAGQGALSYEQYF
>TRBJ2-5|TRBV5-1
CASRGRGQGQETQYF
>TRBJ2-7|TRBV6-5
CASSYSPNEQYF
>TRBJ1-1|TRBV6-5
CASSTGGENTEAFF
>TRBJ2-4|TRBV6-9
CASSLQGLAKNIQYF
>TRBJ1-1|TRBV4-1
CASSSETGLTEAFF
>TRBJ1-4|TRBV4-2
CASSPSPGATNEKLFF
>TRBJ2-7|TRBV27
CASSSGGFGEQYF
>TRBJ2-5|TRBV6-5
CASSYGGETQYF
>TRBJ1-4|TRBV5-1
CASSLIGTAEKLFF
>TRBJ2-7|TRBV7-8
CASSSGNFEQYF
>TRBJ2-1|TRBV9
CASSSRANNEQFF
>TRBJ2-5|TRBV28
CASSPSTLETQYF
>TRBJ2-3|TRBV27
CASSELADDTQYF
>TRBJ2-1|TRBV29-1
CSVRLAGGREQFF
>TRBJ2-7|TRBV4-1
CASSQQDHFSYEQYF
>TRBJ2-7|TRBV6-5
CASSYSREGWEQYF
>TRBJ2-5|TRBV5-1
CASSRALAGPQETQYF
>TRBJ2-7|TRBV5-1
CASSLPSASSYEQYF
>TRBJ2-3|TRBV7-8
CASSLPGLNTDTQYF
>TRBJ2-7|TRBV6-5
CASMTETYEQYF
>TRBJ1-1|TRBV2
CANIGQSDTEAFF
>TRBJ1-3|TRBV25-1
CASSENLSGNTIYF
>TRBJ1-1|TRBV6-1
CASSLGQGNTEAFF
>TRBJ2-3|TRBV5-6
CASSPGDTQYF